This TCR beta chain was found in a study of blood T cell repertoires in COVID-19. Study-level information: The analysed material was cDNA or gDNA that came from T cells, B-cell-depleted T cells, or PBMCs.

This CDR3 spans 14 amino acids. V was pared by 5 bases and J by 3 bases, with 2 bases of the junction left unmatched. CDR1 is MNHEY and CDR2 is SVGAGI in the germline V gene. Before being deemed recovered, Cohort 3 donors had two negative PCRs, clearance, or symptom resolution. Original processing methods: Reference gene primer amplification in the assay estimated nucleated cell counts. The repertoire was sequenced with immunoSEQ multiplex PCR; TCRdb's copy has only in-frame clones and lacks some. V and J calls and clone size are copied from that table; D and trimming were computed from the DNA. Seen here are some 490,000 clones, 75% to 90% observed once, and the top ten hold 6.5% to 9.5%.

The material sequenced was PBMCs or T cells enriched from blood (not recorded which). The clonotype was recovered from a woman aged 60-75 years who had recovered from COVID-19. V gene TRBV6-5 combines with J gene TRBJ2-2, with 8 nucleotides matching TRBD1. The CDR3 bases are TGTGCCAGCAGTCAGACAGGGGACACCGGGGAGCTGTTTTTT. This encodes CASSQTGDTGELFF.